The table lists the clone carrying this T cell receptor beta chain with a few counts. The antigen remains undetermined. Post-sort purity exceeded 98% for all sorted populations. These data are taken from a study of beta chain features in type 1 diabetes. Deletions cut 3 bases from V and 9 bases from J, with 20 bases between. Germline CDR1 reads SEHNR; CDR2 reads FQNEAQ (reference sequence). The CDR3 runs to 15 residues. The study reverse transcribed the entire isolated RNA, so it sequenced expressed TCRB transcripts. Sequenced by immunoSEQ multiplex PCR; TCRdb stores in-frame clones only, minus some. Of over 100,000 clones listed, roughly 43% are singletons. Study observations and caveats: Within patients, naive, central memory and Treg TCRB repertoires seemed more similar than within healthy donors.

The TCR comes from a woman aged 18-29 years in good health. The source material was stem cell memory CD4+ T cells from blood. V gene TRBV7-9 combines with J gene TRBJ2-5; tentatively, D is TRBD1 (6 bases). The CDR3 loop is CASSFGQREEKAQYF. CDR3 sequence (DNA): TGTGCCAGCAGCTTCGGACAGAGGGAAGAGAAGGCCCAGTACTTC.